The rows below give T cell receptor beta chains drawn from one sample of a study of neurological immune-mediated disorders. Using its own MiXCR run on the 5' RACE reads, TCRdb lists one record per CDR3 protein. Of more than 95,000 distinct CDR3 sequences in the sample, under 14% were seen once. Sequencing input: PBMCs. Receptors were obtained from a female donor with HTLV-1-associated myelopathy (HAM/TSP). Both conserved end residues are part of each CDR3. D genes are given only for firm matches. Not every row has a clone size; where given, it reads once, few, many or a size class.

size	V	J	D	DNA	CDR3
.	TRBV11-2	TRBJ2-3	.	TGTGCCAGCAATTCTTGGTCGGTCGGCACAGATACGCAGTATTTT	CASNSWSVGTDTQYF
many	TRBV3-1	TRBJ2-7	TRBD2	TGTGCCAGCAGCCAACCGGGGGGATACTCCTACGAGCAGTACTTC	CASSQPGGYSYEQYF
many	TRBV28	TRBJ1-5	.	TGTGCCGTCACCGTTAGCAATCAGCCCCAGCATTTT	CAVTVSNQPQHF
many	TRBV5-1	TRBJ2-5	.	TGCGCCAGCAGCCGCGTCCCGGGACCCCAAGAGACCCAGTACTTC	CASSRVPGPQETQYF
.	TRBV5-1	TRBJ2-7	TRBD2	TGCGCCAGCAGCTCCGAGGGGAGGGTGGGGAACGAGCAGTACTTC	CASSSEGRVGNEQYF
few	TRBV20-1	TRBJ2-7	TRBD2	TGCAGTGCTAGAGACGGACTAGCGGGGGGGTGGGAGCAGTACTTC	CSARDGLAGGWEQYF
many	TRBV20-1	TRBJ1-5	TRBD1	TGCAGTGCTACTGACAGGGGGTTTGGGCAGCCCCAGCATTTT	CSATDRGFGQPQHF
many	TRBV10-3	TRBJ2-5	.	TGTGCCATCAGCGAACGACAGCAAGAGACCCAGTACTTC	CAISERQQETQYF
many	TRBV28	TRBJ1-1	.	TGTGCCAGCAGTAATCAGGGTCCCAGGCTTGAAGCTTTCTTT	CASSNQGPRLEAFF
many	TRBV5-1	TRBJ2-5	.	TGCGCCAGCAGCTTTGCCGAGGCGGACCAGTACTTC	CASSFAEADQYF
many	TRBV5-1	TRBJ2-2	.	TGCGCCAGCAGCCCCATAAGCACCGGGGAGCTGTTTTTT	CASSPISTGELFF
few	TRBV20-1	TRBJ2-7	.	TGCAGTGCTAGAGATCTCAGGGGGGCCGGCGAGCAGTACTTC	CSARDLRGAGEQYF
few	TRBV5-1	TRBJ2-5	TRBD1	TGCGCCAGCAGCTTGGTTGGGGGCGCAGGGGGAGAGACCCAGTACTTC	CASSLVGGAGGETQYF
.	TRBV5-6	TRBJ2-7	TRBD1	TGTGCCAACAGCCAAGACCCACAGGGGGGACAGCACGAGCAGTACTTC	CANSQDPQGGQHEQYF
many	TRBV24-1	TRBJ2-1	TRBD2	TGTGCCACCAGTGTAGCGGGGGGGGTCAATGAGCAGTTCTTC	CATSVAGGVNEQFF
many	TRBV28	TRBJ2-4	.	TGTGCCAGCAGTTTTCATTTCGGGGGATTTGCCAAAAACATTCAGTACTTC	CASSFHFGGFAKNIQYF
many	TRBV20-1	TRBJ2-3	.	TGCAGTGCTAGAGATGGGGGTGTGGCGGGTAGCACAGATACGCAGTATTTT	CSARDGGVAGSTDTQYF
.	TRBV5-1	TRBJ2-2	.	TGCGCCAGCGGAAACAGGAACACCGGGGAGCTGTTTTTT	CASGNRNTGELFF
many	TRBV5-6	TRBJ1-1	TRBD1	TGTGCCAGCAGCGTTATCCTTGGACAGGCGGCGAGAGCTTTCTTT	CASSVILGQAARAFF
many	TRBV5-1	TRBJ2-2	.	TGCGCCAGCAGCTTAACAGGGCTGAACACCGGGGAGCTGTTTTTT	CASSLTGLNTGELFF
many	TRBV5-1	TRBJ2-1	TRBD2	TGCGCCAGCAGCTTGGCCCTCGTGACTAGCGGATACAATGAGCAGTTCTTC	CASSLALVTSGYNEQFF
many	TRBV5-8	TRBJ2-3	.	TGTGCCAGCAGCTTGGTGCAGGCAGATACGCAGTATTTT	CASSLVQADTQYF
.	TRBV9	TRBJ2-3	.	TGTGCCAGCAGCGTAAACCGAGTGGCAGATACGCAGTATTTT	CASSVNRVADTQYF
few	TRBV5-1	TRBJ2-3	.	TGCGCCAGCAGCTCTCCTCCGGCTAGCGCCACAGATACGCAGTATTTT	CASSSPPASATDTQYF
many	TRBV4-1	TRBJ1-2	TRBD1	TGCGCCAGCAGCCAACGGGACAGGTTTGGCTACACCTTC	CASSQRDRFGYTF
many	TRBV4-1	TRBJ2-2	TRBD2	TGCGCCAGCAGCCGAGAGACTAGCGGGGGGGCCACCGGGGAGCTGTTTTTT	CASSRETSGGATGELFF
many	TRBV9	TRBJ2-3	.	TGTGCCAGCAGCGTCCGCGGCGCCGGCACAGATACGCAGTATTTT	CASSVRGAGTDTQYF
few	TRBV7-2	TRBJ1-1	.	TGTGCCAGCAGCCCCAATGGGCTGGGACCACCGGCTTTCTTT	CASSPNGLGPPAFF
many	TRBV27	TRBJ1-5	TRBD1	TGTGCCAGCAGTTTATTAAGGGAGACAGGGGGGAATCAGCCCCAGCATTTT	CASSLLRETGGNQPQHF
many	TRBV5-5	TRBJ1-3	.	TGTGCCAGCAGCTTGAATCCGAGCTCTGGAAACACCATATATTTT	CASSLNPSSGNTIYF
many	TRBV5-1	TRBJ2-6	.	TGCGCCAGCAGCCAGGGGACGGGCGGCTCTGGGGCCAACGTCCTGACTTTC	CASSQGTGGSGANVLTF
many	TRBV20-1	TRBJ2-7	TRBD1	TGCAGTGTTTACAAACCGGGACAGGGGGCGGGCGAGCAGTACTTC	CSVYKPGQGAGEQYF
many	TRBV20-1	TRBJ2-1	TRBD1	TGCAGTGCCCCAAGACCGGGACAGGGTAATGAGCAGTTCTTC	CSAPRPGQGNEQFF
.	TRBV20-1	TRBJ1-5	.	TGCAGTGCTAACCCGGACAGCGTCTATCAGCCCCAGCATTTT	CSANPDSVYQPQHF
many	TRBV6-5	TRBJ2-3	TRBD2	TGTGCCAGCAGAAAACAGCGGGGTGGTTACGCAGATACGCAGTATTTT	CASRKQRGGYADTQYF
many	TRBV12-3/TRBV12-4	TRBJ1-1	.	TGTGCCAGCAGTTTAGCGATAGGGGTCAGCACTGAAGCTTTCTTT	CASSLAIGVSTEAFF
many	TRBV4-3	TRBJ2-5	TRBD1	TGCGCCAGCAGCCAGACAGGGAAGGGGGATGCCCAGTACTTC	CASSQTGKGDAQYF
few	TRBV5-1	TRBJ2-7	TRBD2	TGCGCCAGCAGCTTGAGAGGACGGGGGGGCTACGAGCAGTACTTC	CASSLRGRGGYEQYF
many	TRBV7-2	TRBJ2-7	.	TGTGCCAGCAGCTTACAGGGGGGGTCAACCTACGAGCAGTACTTC	CASSLQGGSTYEQYF
.	TRBV28	TRBJ2-1	.	TGTGCCAGCAGTTTAGGAGGGACCTACAATGAGAAGTTCTTC	CASSLGGTYNEKFF
many	TRBV29-1	TRBJ1-1	.	TGCAGCGTTGGCGGTGGGGGCACTGAAGCTTTCTTT	CSVGGGGTEAFF